These T cell receptor beta chains were read from a single sample in a study of blood T cell repertoires in COVID-19. Produced via immunoSEQ multiplex PCR; TCRdb's table is partial and in-frame only. Of 95,000 to 100,000 clones listed, 80% to 90% are singletons. The sequenced sample consisted of peripheral blood. These receptors all come from a woman aged 25 to 39 with acute or convalescent COVID-19. Each CDR3 is given with its conserved first and last residue. A D gene is named only where the DNA matches it firmly. Size values are once, few and many counts, or a class for expanded clones, and some rows have none.

V	D	size	J	DNA	CDR3
TRBV2	TRBD1	NA	TRBJ2-1	TGTGCCAGCAGTGGGGGACAGGGGCCGAGGAATGAGCAGTTCTTC	CASSGGQGPRNEQFF
TRBV5-4	TRBD1	NA	TRBJ2-5	TGTGCCAGCAGCTCGACAGGGGAGGAGACCCAGTACTTC	CASSSTGEETQYF
TRBV5-6	NA	NA	TRBJ1-3	TGTGCCAGCAGCTTGGTGGGCAGGGCTGGAAACACCATATATTTT	CASSLVGRAGNTIYF
TRBV5-1	NA	NA	TRBJ1-6	TGCGCCAGCAGTTCAGCGGGACAAAGGAATTCACCCCTCCACTTT	CASSSAGQRNSPLHF
TRBV9	TRBD2	NA	TRBJ2-1	TGTGCCAGCAGTGCCGGGACTAGCGGGGGCGATGAGCAGTTCTTC	CASSAGTSGGDEQFF
TRBV5-1	NA	NA	TRBJ2-3	TGCGCCAGCAGCTTGACCGTGCAGGGCACAGATACGCAGTATTTT	CASSLTVQGTDTQYF
TRBV10-3	NA	NA	TRBJ1-3	TGTGCCACACAGGTTCCTGGAAACACCATATATTTT	CATQVPGNTIYF
TRBV5-5	TRBD1	NA	TRBJ2-7	TGTGCCAGCAGCTCCGACAGGGTCGAGCAGTACTTC	CASSSDRVEQYF
TRBV6-1	NA	NA	TRBJ1-5	TGTGCCAGCAGTGAAGACAGGGACCAGCCCCAGCATTTT	CASSEDRDQPQHF
TRBV6-5	NA	few	TRBJ2-1	TGTGCCAGCAGTTCCCATGTAGGGACAAACAATGAGCAGTTCTTC	CASSSHVGTNNEQFF
TRBV2	NA	once	TRBJ2-1	TGTGCCAGCAGCCTCGTCCATGAGCAGTTCTTC	CASSLVHEQFF
TRBV7-8	NA	NA	TRBJ1-3	TGTGCCAGCAGCTTAACTATAGGAAACACCATATATTTT	CASSLTIGNTIYF
TRBV19	TRBD1	NA	TRBJ2-3	TGTGCCAGTAGTATCTCCGGGACAGGGAGCACAGATACGCAGTATTTT	CASSISGTGSTDTQYF
TRBV7-9	NA	NA	TRBJ1-4	TGTGCCAGCGGTTCCCCGACAGACCACAATGAAAAACTGTTTTTT	CASGSPTDHNEKLFF
TRBV28	NA	NA	TRBJ1-5	TGTGCCAGCAGTATGGGCCATTCCCTATATAGCAATCAGCCCCAGCATTTT	CASSMGHSLYSNQPQHF
TRBV28	TRBD1	NA	TRBJ1-2	TGTGCCAGCAGTTTATTCGACAGGGCCCCAGTGGGGTATGGCTACACCTTC	CASSLFDRAPVGYGYTF
TRBV28	NA	few	TRBJ1-6	TGTGCCAGCAGTTTATTCGGCCCGGGGAATTCACCCCTCCACTTT	CASSLFGPGNSPLHF
TRBV5-1	NA	NA	TRBJ2-3	TGCGCCAGCAGCGGCACAGGCGATAGCACAGATACGCAGTATTTT	CASSGTGDSTDTQYF
TRBV7-9	TRBD1	NA	TRBJ2-1	TGTGCCAGCAGCTCGACCGGGACAGGAGCTTACAATGAGCAGTTCTTC	CASSSTGTGAYNEQFF
TRBV7-8	TRBD1	once	TRBJ1-1	TGTGCCAGCAGCTTACCACAGGGGTTTCAAGTATTGAACACTGAAGCTTTCTTT	CASSLPQGFQVLNTEAFF
TRBV19	NA	NA	TRBJ2-3	TGTGCCAGTAGTATACAACCTGGAGGGGCGGCAGATACGCAGTATTTT	CASSIQPGGAADTQYF
TRBV11-2	TRBD1	NA	TRBJ2-7	TGTGCCAGCAGCCCGGGGACAGGACTCGCTTACGAGCAGTACTTC	CASSPGTGLAYEQYF
TRBV24-1	TRBD1	few	TRBJ1-6	TGTGCCACCAGTGATGGGACAGGGGTTTATAATTCACCCCTCCACTTT	CATSDGTGVYNSPLHF
TRBV28	TRBD1	NA	TRBJ1-3	TGTGCCAGCAGTCCGGGACAGCCCTCTGGAAACACCATATATTTT	CASSPGQPSGNTIYF
TRBV11-2	TRBD2	NA	TRBJ2-1	TGTGCCAGCAGCCCAGAGGTGGGGGGGAGCTCCTACAATGAGCAGTTCTTC	CASSPEVGGSSYNEQFF
TRBV3-1/TRBV3-2	NA	NA	TRBJ1-2	TGTGCCAGCAGCCCCTCCGGCGCCAGACTTAGATCTAACTATGGCTACACCTTC	CASSPSGARLRSNYGYTF
TRBV20-1	TRBD1	once	TRBJ2-1	TGCAGGACAGGGGGTTATGAGCAGTTCTTC	CRTGGYEQFF
TRBV5-6	NA	NA	TRBJ1-2	TGTGCCAGCAGCTTGTTTAAACCAGGGTTGTGGTATGGCTACACCTTC	CASSLFKPGLWYGYTF
TRBV19	TRBD1	NA	TRBJ1-5	TGTGCCAGTAAATGGTACAGGGGAGGCAATCAGCCCCAGCATTTT	CASKWYRGGNQPQHF
TRBV4-1	TRBD1	NA	TRBJ2-7	TGCGCCAGCAGCCAAGGGACAGGTACTTACGAGCAGTACTTC	CASSQGTGTYEQYF
TRBV18	TRBD1	NA	TRBJ1-4	TGTGCCAGCTCACCAAACAGGGGCGATGAAAAACTGTTTTTT	CASSPNRGDEKLFF
TRBV5-1	TRBD1	NA	TRBJ2-2	TGCGCCAGCAGCATACGACAGGGGACGGAGTTCACCGGGGAGCTGTTTTTT	CASSIRQGTEFTGELFF
TRBV19	NA	NA	TRBJ2-1	TGTGCCAGTAGCAACTATCCGCCCTCCTACAATGAGCAGTTCTTC	CASSNYPPSYNEQFF
TRBV5-1	TRBD2	once	TRBJ2-1	TGCGCCTGCGGGGCCCGACTAGCGGGGGGGCCTTTCAATGAGCAGTTCTTC	CACGARLAGGPFNEQFF
TRBV7-9	TRBD1	few	TRBJ2-7	TGTGCCAGCAGCTACGACAGGGGAACCGAGCAGTACTTC	CASSYDRGTEQYF
TRBV6-6	NA	NA	TRBJ1-2	TGTGCCAGCAGTTACTTAACAGGGTGGGATGGCTACACCTTC	CASSYLTGWDGYTF
TRBV19	TRBD1	NA	TRBJ2-6	TGTGCCAGTAGTATAGGCAGGGGGCAAGGGGTTCTGGAGGCCAACGTCCTGACTTTC	CASSIGRGQGVLEANVLTF
TRBV2	TRBD1	NA	TRBJ1-6	TGTGCCAGCAGTAAGGACAGGGGAGGAAATTCACCCCTCCACTTT	CASSKDRGGNSPLHF
TRBV19	TRBD1	NA	TRBJ2-1	TGTGCCAGTAGCAGGGCCGGGACAGGCTCCTACAATGAGCAGTTCTTC	CASSRAGTGSYNEQFF
TRBV5-1	NA	NA	TRBJ2-7	TGCGCCAGCAGCTTCGACCTCTCACAGGAGCAGTACTTC	CASSFDLSQEQYF
TRBV27	NA	once	TRBJ1-1	TGTGCCAGCAGGACACAGTCGGAAGGGGTGAACACTGAAGCTTTCTTT	CASRTQSEGVNTEAFF
TRBV9	TRBD1	NA	TRBJ2-4	TGTGCCAGCAGCCCCGGGACAGGAGAAAACATTCAGTACTTC	CASSPGTGENIQYF
TRBV18	NA	once	TRBJ1-4	TGTGCCAGCTCACCATACTATGCGAGTGAAAAACTGTTTTTT	CASSPYYASEKLFF
TRBV6-5	NA	NA	TRBJ1-5	TGTGCCAGCAGTTACTCGTTTCCCGGTGGGCCCCAGCATTTT	CASSYSFPGGPQHF
TRBV5-4	TRBD2	NA	TRBJ2-2	TGTGCCAGCAGCCCGGGGGGGTCGGTGGCCGGGGAGCTGTTTTTT	CASSPGGSVAGELFF
TRBV30	NA	NA	TRBJ2-3	TGTGCCTTCGAAGTGGAGGCTACGCAGTATTTT	CAFEVEATQYF
TRBV2	NA	NA	TRBJ1-1	TGTGCCAGCAGTGAACGGCGCCAGGGAGGAACTGAAGCTTTCTTT	CASSERRQGGTEAFF
TRBV10-3	NA	NA	TRBJ1-5	TGTGCCATCAGTGAGTCAACGGGGGTCAATCAGCCCCAGCATTTT	CAISESTGVNQPQHF